The 27 T cell receptor beta chains reported below all come from one sample, sequenced in a study of human T cells and chemical hapten exposure. TCRdb recomputed calls from the 5' RACE reads with MiXCR, one row per CDR3 protein. Found here are about 140,000 distinct CDR3 sequences, roughly 4.1% of them singletons; the top ten hold 1.3% to 1.5%. The starting material, unfractionated whole blood, was used for total RNA extraction. The receptors were gathered from a female donor in good health.

This sequence joins TRBV6-2 or TRBV6-3 and TRBJ2-4; D unclear. The CDR3 runs to 18 residues. Germline CDR1 MNHEY, CDR2 SVGEGT. V lost 2 bases, J lost 5 bases, and 22 bases lay in between. The CDR3 nucleotides read TGTGCCAGCAGTTACCAGTGGTCGGTACGAATGAGACAAAACATTCAGTACTTC. Translation: CASSYQWSVRMRQNIQYF.

This clonotype was counted ten times or more. This chain joins TRBV5-1 and TRBJ1-2, with unresolved D. CDR3 size: 16 residues. CDR1 and CDR2 (germline): SGHRS, YFSETQ. V lost 3 bases to trimming and J lost 1 base, with 16 bases between them. The CDR3 region has the DNA TGCGCCAGCAGCTCGACCCGGACGGCTGATAACTATGGCTACACCTTC. This translates into CASSSTRTADNYGYTF.

There are a few counts of this clonotype. The chain couples TRBV7-8 to TRBJ2-2; D perhaps matches TRBD1 (5 bases). V was shortened by 5 bases and J by 0 bases, with 7 bases between the two germline ends. The germline CDR1 and CDR2 sequences are SGHVS and FQNEAQ. This CDR3 region has 14 residues. CDR3 in amino acids: CASSDSTNTGELFF. DNA for the CDR3: TGTGCCAGCAGCGACAGCACGAACACCGGGGAGCTGTTTTTT. The full variable domain, with the rest looked up from reference TRBV7-8 and TRBJ2-2, is GAGVSQSPRYKVAKRGQDVALRCDPISGHVSLFWYQQALGQGPEFLTYFQNEAQLDKSGLPSDRFFAERPEGSVSTLKIQRTQQEDSAVYLCASSDSTNTGELFFGEGSRLTVL.

The chain employs TRBV9 and TRBJ1-6; 9 bases agree with TRBD1. There are 14 residues in the CDR3. Germline CDR1 is SGDLS and CDR2 is YYNGEE. Trimming removed 7 bases from V and 5 bases from J; junction bases left unmatched: 4. This chain's CDR3 is CASQQGAHNSPLHF. The CDR3, as DNA: TGTGCCAGCCAACAGGGGGCCCATAATTCACCCCTCCACTTT.

The rearrangement uses TRBV4-2 and TRBJ2-7, with D perhaps assigned TRBD1 or TRBD2 (5 bases each). CDR1 is LGHNA, CDR2 YNFKEQ, per germline. CDR3 size: 16 residues. Trimming took off 1 base at V and 2 bases at J, with 15 bases between the two ends. CDR3 protein: CASSQARGSGTYEQYF. DNA for the CDR3: TGTGCCAGCAGCCAAGCTCGGGGCTCGGGGACCTACGAGCAGTACTTC.

This clonotype was detected many times. The chain recombines TRBV6-5 with TRBJ1-1; D gene ambiguous. Trimming pared 2 bases from V and 1 base from J, leaving 8 bases between. The germline V gene encodes CDR1 MNHEY and CDR2 SVGAGI. The CDR3 sequence is 14 residues long. CDR3 DNA: TGTGCCAGCAGTTACGGTCAAGAGAACACTGAAGCTTTCTTT. Protein sequence: CASSYGQENTEAFF.

In this sample, this clonotype turned up once. A much larger clone is a single base away; this may be a read error. The rearrangement uses TRBV12-3 or TRBV12-4 and TRBJ2-7; TRBD2 agrees at 14 bases. This CDR3 has 17 amino acids. The V and J ends lost 5 bases and 5 bases, in that order; junction bases with no gene match: 11. The CDR3 spells CASSLGTSGGQSDEQYF. The DNA for the CDR3 is TGTGCCAGCAGTCTCGGGACTAGCGGGGGACAATCCGACGAGCAGTACTTC.

This clonotype has ten or more counts. V usage is TRBV18 and J usage is TRBJ1-2; D might be TRBD1 (5 bases). The germline gives CDR1 KGHSH, CDR2 LQKENI. The CDR3 has 14 amino acids. Trimming shortened V by 0 bases and J by 5 bases, and 10 bases separated the two germline ends. CDR3 in amino acids: CASSPPGPFYGYTF. CDR3 nucleotide sequence: TGTGCCAGCTCACCACCGGGACCCTTTTATGGCTACACCTTC.

This clonotype showed up many times. The J gene is TRBJ1-6, the V gene TRBV4-3; a weak D match, TRBD1 (6 bases). Germline V lookup: CDR1 LGHNA, CDR2 YSLEER. V lost 4 bases, J lost 5 bases, and 9 bases lay in between. The CDR3 contains 14 residues. CDR3 in amino acids: CASSLTGNNSPLHF. CDR3 nucleotides: TGCGCCAGCAGCCTTACAGGGAATAATTCACCCCTCCACTTT.

This clonotype has a count of ten or more. The J gene is TRBJ1-1, the V gene TRBV11-3, with D possibly TRBD1 on 6 matching bases. This CDR3 has 12 amino acids. Germline V gene lookup returns CDR1 SGHNT and CDR2 YENEEA. The CDR3, as DNA: TGTTACCGTCGGGGGGCTTGGACTGAAGCTTTCTTT. Its translation is CYRRGAWTEAFF. Based on the CDR3 plus reference TRBV11-3 and TRBJ1-1, the full variable domain is EAGVVQSPRYKIIEKKQPVAFWCNPISGHNTLYWYLQNLGQGPELLIRYENEEAVDDSQLPKDRFSAERLKGVDSTLKIQPAELGDSAVYLCYRRGAWTEAFFGQGTRLTVV.

This clonotype was found many times. The chain carries TRBV6-1 and TRBJ1-2; 9 bases map to TRBD1. The germline CDR1 and CDR2 sequences are MNHNS and SASEGT. CDR3 length: 16 amino acids. After removal of 8 bases from V and 7 bases from J, the junction contained 17 bases not matched to a gene. The CDR3 loop is CASGMGQGILARGYTF. The DNA of the CDR3 is TGTGCCAGCGGGATGGGACAGGGTATACTAGCCCGTGGCTACACCTTC.

This clonotype was detected ten times or more. V and J are TRBV18 and TRBJ1-3, with TRBD1 matching 8 bases. The CDR3 is 14 residues long. The J segment lost 14 bases and the V segment lost 3 bases, leaving 12 bases of the junction unmatched. Germline CDR1 is KGHSH and CDR2 is LQKENI. CDR3 nucleotide sequence: TGTGCCAGCTCACCCCGGACAGGGTTCGAAGCCTTATATTTT. Amino acids: CASSPRTGFEALYF. The variable domain in full, with the rest retrieved from reference TRBV18 and TRBJ1-3, is NAGVMQNPRHLVRRRGQEARLRCSPMKGHSHVYWYRQLPEEGLKFMVYLQKENIIDESGMPKERFSAEFPKEGPSILRIQQVVRGDSAAYFCASSPRTGFEALYFGEGSWLTVV.

This clonotype was seen at least ten times. This chain joins TRBV29-1 and TRBJ2-6; 7 nucleotides match TRBD1. This CDR3 spans 18 amino acids. Germline CDR1 is SQVTM and CDR2 is ANQGSEA. The V segment lost 4 bases and the J segment 1 base; nucleotides outside the gene matches: 13. This CDR3 reads CSVVLRGQGVSGANVLTF. In nucleotides, the CDR3 is TGCAGCGTTGTCCTTCGTGGGCAGGGGGTATCTGGGGCCAACGTCCTGACTTTC.

This clonotype was recorded at least ten times. The chain couples TRBV6-5 to TRBJ1-5; perhaps TRBD1 as D (6 bases). CDR1 and CDR2 (germline): MNHEY, SVGAGI. Between the trimmed V and J ends, which lost 4 bases and 6 bases, there was a span of 13 bases. The CDR3 spans 14 residues. The CDR3 is CASSLYRGSQPQHF. As DNA, the CDR3 is TGTGCCAGCAGTTTATATAGGGGGTCTCAGCCCCAGCATTTT.

As to this clonotype: This sequence may be a read error, since a much larger clone differs from it by one base. V gene TRBV12-3 or TRBV12-4 combines with J gene TRBJ1-6; no clear D. This CDR3 spans 14 amino acids. Here the CDR3 DNA reads TGTGCCAGCAGTGGCACGGGCGGAAATTCACCCCTCAACTTT. It is translated as CASSGTGGNSPLNF.

This clonotype was observed many times. The rearrangement links TRBV19 to TRBJ2-5; the D gene is possibly TRBD2 (5 bases). Trimming pared 5 bases from V and 5 bases from J, leaving 12 bases between. The germline V gene has CDR1 LNHDA and CDR2 SQIVND (reference sequence). The CDR3 consists of 13 residues. In DNA, the CDR3 is TGTGCCAGTAGTGCTAGCATCATCGAGACCCAGTACTTC. This sequence encodes CASSASIIETQYF.

This clonotype was recorded many times. The chain carries TRBV5-1 and TRBJ2-1; tentative D call: TRBD2 (7 bases). This CDR3 is built from 18 residues. V lost 0 bases to trimming and J lost 0 bases, with 16 bases between them. Germline V gene sequence: CDR1 SGHRS, CDR2 YFSETQ. CDR3 region: CASSLVSGGRSSYNEQFF. The CDR3 DNA reads TGCGCCAGCAGCTTGGTCTCCGGGGGGCGGAGCTCCTACAATGAGCAGTTCTTC.

CDR3 sequence reads: CASSRDRNNEQFF. DNA for the CDR3: TGTGCCAGCAGTCGGGACAGGAACAATGAGCAGTTCTTC. The chain couples TRBV12-3 or TRBV12-4 to TRBJ2-1; TRBD1 matches at 8 bases. V lost 5 bases, J lost 5 bases, and 2 bases stayed unmatched. The CDR3 is 13 residues long.

This clonotype was seen ten or more times. CDR3 DNA: TGCAGTGCGCAAAGGGGGAATGAGTTGGATACGCAGTATTTT. Translating it yields CSAQRGNELDTQYF. The J gene is TRBJ2-3, the V gene TRBV20-1; a possible D gene is TRBD1 (6 bases). CDR1 DFQATT and CDR2 SNEGSKA come from the germline V gene (reference sequence). The V and J ends lost 6 bases and 6 bases respectively, with 19 bases between them. The CDR3 is 14 residues long.

This clonotype was seen at least ten times. This rearrangement joins TRBV20-1 to TRBJ2-5, with a weak D call TRBD2 (6 bases). CDR3 length: 12 amino acids. CDR1 and CDR2 (germline): DFQATT, SNEGSKA (reference sequence). Trimming cost V 3 bases and J 4 bases, with 9 bases left between them. The CDR3 loop reads CSARGGGETQYF. In nucleotides, the CDR3 is TGCAGTGCTAGGGGGGGAGGAGAGACCCAGTACTTC.

The V gene is TRBV5-1, the J gene TRBJ2-7; D possibly corresponds to TRBD1 (5 bases). Germline V lookup: CDR1 SGHRS, CDR2 YFSETQ. The CDR3 length is 14 residues. V was trimmed by 2 bases and J by 13 bases, leaving 22 bases between them. CDR3 in DNA: TGCGCCAGCAGCTTATTATCCGATGGAGCAGGGTTATACTTC. The encoded protein is CASSLLSDGAGLYF.

The table lists this clonotype with many counts. The chain has TRBV5-1 and TRBJ1-1; D may be TRBD1 (6 bases). CDR1 SGHRS and CDR2 YFSETQ come from the germline V gene. V was pared by 4 bases and J by 7 bases, with 14 bases between. The CDR3 is 13 residues long. CDR3 sequence reads: CASSADLQGEAFF. The CDR3, as DNA: TGCGCCAGCAGCGCGGACTTACAGGGTGAAGCTTTCTTT.

This clonotype has only a few counts. Written as DNA, the CDR3 is TGCAGCGTTAGGGTTAGCGGTGAGACCCAGTACTTC. Translation gives CSVRVSGETQYF. The chain joins TRBV29-1 to TRBJ2-5, with a possible D match to TRBD2 (6 bases). The CDR3 is made up of 12 amino acids. Germline loops: CDR1 SQVTM, CDR2 ANQGSEA. Trimming pared 5 bases from V and 5 bases from J, leaving 12 bases between.

This clonotype was found many times. The J gene is TRBJ1-1, the V gene TRBV20-1, with unresolved D. This CDR3 comprises 13 residues. V gave up 3 bases and J gave up 3 bases, with 11 bases separating them. Looked up from germline, CDR1 is DFQATT and CDR2 is SNEGSKA (reference sequence). The chain's CDR3 is CSASYSEDTEAFF. The CDR3 nucleotides read TGCAGTGCTAGTTATAGCGAGGACACTGAAGCTTTCTTT.

This clonotype appeared many times. V gene TRBV12-5 combines with J gene TRBJ1-5; D might be TRBD1 (6 bases). CDR1 LGHNT and CDR2 FRNRAP come from the germline V gene. Between the trimmed V and J ends, which lost 7 bases and 0 bases, there was a span of 13 bases. The CDR3 runs to 15 residues. CDR3 region: CASAEDSYSNQPQHF. The CDR3 coding sequence is TGTGCTAGTGCCGAGGACAGCTATAGCAATCAGCCCCAGCATTTT. Full variable domain (remainder filled in from reference TRBV12-5 and TRBJ1-5): DARVTQTPRHKVTEMGQEVTMRCQPILGHNTVFWYRQTMMQGLELLAYFRNRAPLDDSGMPKDRFSAEMPDATLATLKIQPSEPRDSAVYFCASAEDSYSNQPQHFGDGTRLSIL.

Ten or more counts support this clonotype. V and J are TRBV4-1 and TRBJ2-3; 8 bases fit TRBD2. Germline CDR1 reads MGHRA; CDR2 reads YSYEKL. After removal of 0 bases from V and 0 bases from J, the junction contained 8 bases not matched to a gene. This CDR3 has 18 amino acids. CDR3 protein: CASSQDRSSGASTDTQYF. DNA of the CDR3: TGCGCCAGCAGCCAAGATCGGAGTAGCGGGGCTAGCACAGATACGCAGTATTTT.

This clonotype appeared many times. V usage is TRBV5-1 and J usage is TRBJ2-7; weak D call: TRBD2 (6 bases). Trimming removed 0 bases from V and 2 bases from J, with 9 bases in between. There are 14 residues in the CDR3. Germline V gene data show CDR1 as SGHRS and CDR2 as YFSETQ. In nucleotides, the CDR3 is TGCGCCAGCAGCTTGGTGGAGGGCACCTACGAGCAGTACTTC. This sequence encodes CASSLVEGTYEQYF.